This is a list of T cell receptor beta chains from one sample in a study of T cell repertoires in cytomegalovirus infection. TCRdb fed the reads into MiXCR, producing one record per CDR3 protein. Found here are some 450,000 distinct CDR3 sequences, approximately 31% of them singletons; the top ten hold roughly an eighth. The source material was PBMCs. These receptors were collected from a human donor in good health (CMV status not recorded). Some clones in this sample may be carry-over from other donors' samples. Both conserved end residues are part of each CDR3. Each record gives: V gene, J gene, clone size, CDR3 length, D gene, CDR3 DNA, CDR3 protein. D genes are given only for firm matches. The size field is filled for only some rows; it gives once, few, many or a size class.

TRBV4-2	TRBJ2-2	many	16	TRBD1	TGTGCCAGCAGCCCCGGGGACAGGGGGCTGGCCGGGGAGCTGTTTTTT	CASSPGDRGLAGELFF
TRBV12-3/TRBV12-4	TRBJ1-6	.	14	.	TGTGCCAGCAGTTTAAATAGTGGGGGCTCACCCCTCCACTTT	CASSLNSGGSPLHF
TRBV6-1	TRBJ2-1	.	15	TRBD2	TGTGCCAGCAGTGTTAAACTAGCGGGGTACAATGAGCAGTTCTTC	CASSVKLAGYNEQFF
TRBV2	TRBJ2-3	.	14	.	TGTGCCAGCAGTGAATATCGCTTTACAGATACGCAGTATTTT	CASSEYRFTDTQYF
TRBV11-2	TRBJ1-2	few	13	TRBD1	TGTGCCAGCAGCTTAGATAGGGGGCATGGCTACACCTTC	CASSLDRGHGYTF
TRBV10-3	TRBJ2-7	few	15	.	TGTGCCATCAGTGAGTCTCCGACAGAATCCTACGAGCAGTACTTC	CAISESPTESYEQYF
TRBV5-4	TRBJ2-7	.	14	TRBD1	TGTGCCAGCACACGGACAGGCGAACCCTACGAGCAGTACTTC	CASTRTGEPYEQYF
TRBV7-2	TRBJ1-1	.	13	.	TGTGCCAGCAGCCCCTACTTGAACACGGAATATTTCTTT	CASSPYLNTEYFF
TRBV5-6	TRBJ2-1	.	14	.	TGTGCCAGCGCTCGAGCCGAAACTTACAATGAGCAGTTCTTC	CASARAETYNEQFF
TRBV7-6	TRBJ1-5	.	15	TRBD1	TGTGCCAGCAGCAGGACAGGGGGCCCAAATCAGCCCCAGCATTTT	CASSRTGGPNQPQHF
TRBV7-2	TRBJ1-5	many	16	.	TGTGCCAGCAGCTTAGTTCGAGGACAGCACAATCAGCCCCAGCATTTT	CASSLVRGQHNQPQHF
TRBV6-2/TRBV6-3	TRBJ2-7	.	14	.	TGTGCCAGCAGTTTCACCCTACAGGGATCCGAGCAGTACTTC	CASSFTLQGSEQYF
TRBV6-6	TRBJ2-2	.	13	.	TGTGCCAGCAGTTACTTGGATACCGGGTATCTGTTTTTT	CASSYLDTGYLFF
TRBV6-1	TRBJ1-1	few	13	.	TGTGCCAGCAGGCATCCAGGGAACACTGAAGCTTTCTTT	CASRHPGNTEAFF
TRBV6-2/TRBV6-3	TRBJ2-1	few	14	.	TGTGCCAGCAGCTACGATTACAGGCAAGGTGAGCAGTTCTTC	CASSYDYRQGEQFF
TRBV7-9	TRBJ1-2	.	13	TRBD1	TGTGCCAGCAGTACAGGGGCAGGATATGGCTACACCTTC	CASSTGAGYGYTF
TRBV28	TRBJ2-2	few	17	TRBD1	TGTGCCAGCAGTCTAAGGACAGGGGGCGCGCAAACCGGGGAGCTGTTTTTT	CASSLRTGGAQTGELFF
TRBV12-3/TRBV12-4	TRBJ2-1	.	13	.	TGTGCCAGCAGTGCGGCCGTCCACAATGAGCAGTTCTTC	CASSAAVHNEQFF
TRBV20-1	TRBJ2-7	many	12	.	TGCAGTGCTACCGACAGGATCTACGAGCAGTACTTC	CSATDRIYEQYF
TRBV29-1	TRBJ2-2	.	14	TRBD2	TGCAGCGTTGAAGATCAGGCTAGCGGGGGGGAGCTGTTTTTT	CSVEDQASGGELFF
TRBV7-2	TRBJ1-2	many	14	.	TGTGCCAGCAGCTTAGATTCGGACATCGGTGGCTACACCTTC	CASSLDSDIGGYTF
TRBV7-2	TRBJ1-1	.	14	.	TGTGCCAGCAGCTTAACCAGGGGAGACACTGAAGCTTTCTTT	CASSLTRGDTEAFF
TRBV12-3/TRBV12-4	TRBJ2-2	.	12	.	TGTGCCAGCAGTCCATCGATGGGGGAGCTGTTTTTT	CASSPSMGELFF
TRBV7-6	TRBJ2-1	.	15	TRBD1	TGTGCCAGCAGCTTTCCCGGACAGGGAAACAATGAGCAGTTCTTC	CASSFPGQGNNEQFF
TRBV7-2	TRBJ2-1	.	16	.	TGTGCCAGCAGCCAAGGAGCAGGGCTCCCCTACAAGGAGCAGTTCTTC	CASSQGAGLPYKEQFF
TRBV18	TRBJ1-5	.	15	.	TGTGCCAGCTCACTCAGTGAGGGTAGCAATCAGCCCCAGCATTTT	CASSLSEGSNQPQHF
TRBV24-1	TRBJ2-2	.	17	.	TGTGCCACCAGTGATTTGTCCGTGGCAGCGTTCACCGGGGAGCTGTTTTTT	CATSDLSVAAFTGELFF
TRBV7-6	TRBJ2-3	.	14	.	TGTGCCAGCAGCTTATCTCGGGCCACAGATACGCAGTATTTT	CASSLSRATDTQYF
TRBV19	TRBJ1-6	.	14	.	TGTGCCACCCGAGCCAGGGATAATAATTCACCCCTCCACTTT	CATRARDNNSPLHF
TRBV7-2	TRBJ2-4	many	16	.	TGTGCCAGCAGCTTATCTCCGACAGGAAGCAAAAACATTCAGTACTTC	CASSLSPTGSKNIQYF
TRBV7-9	TRBJ1-2	many	16	.	TGTGCCAGCAGCTTTGACAGCTTCGCAATTAACTATGGCTACACCTTC	CASSFDSFAINYGYTF
TRBV12-3/TRBV12-4	TRBJ1-5	few	14	.	TGTGCCAGCAGGCCCGGGACACGCAATCAGCCCCAGCATTTT	CASRPGTRNQPQHF
TRBV11-2	TRBJ2-7	many	15	.	TGTGCCAGCAGCTCCGCGGGGCAGGGGGGTTACGAGCAGTACTTC	CASSSAGQGGYEQYF
TRBV11-2	TRBJ2-1	.	15	.	TGTGCCAGCAGCTTGGGGCCAGGCTCCTACAATGAGCAGTTCTTC	CASSLGPGSYNEQFF
TRBV6-6	TRBJ2-7	few	12	.	TGTGCCAGCAGTTACACGGGTTGGGAGCAGTACTTC	CASSYTGWEQYF
TRBV9	TRBJ2-3	.	14	.	TGTGCCAGCAGCGTAGGTGTAGGCACAGATACGCAGTATTTT	CASSVGVGTDTQYF
TRBV7-9	TRBJ1-2	.	15	.	TGTGCCAGCAGCCCCTATGAAGGACGTGGATATGGCTACACCTTC	CASSPYEGRGYGYTF
TRBV7-6	TRBJ2-3	.	18	.	TGTGCCAGCAGCTTATCCCCCCCCCGTGGGGCCATCACAGATACGCAGTATTTT	CASSLSPPRGAITDTQYF
TRBV7-8	TRBJ2-5	many	13	.	TGTGCCAGCAGCGGTGGGGGTGCGAAGACCCAGTACTTC	CASSGGGAKTQYF
TRBV5-3	TRBJ2-1	.	13	.	TGTGCCAGCAGCTTTACGGGTGGGAGTGAGCAGTTCTTC	CASSFTGGSEQFF
TRBV12-3/TRBV12-4	TRBJ1-4	.	13	.	TGTGCCAGCAGTTTAGGACAAGTTGAAAAACTGTTTTTT	CASSLGQVEKLFF
TRBV5-6	TRBJ2-3	many	16	.	TGTGCCAGCAGCTCCGGAAGGAATTGGGGCACAGATACGCAGTATTTT	CASSSGRNWGTDTQYF
TRBV7-6	TRBJ2-5	.	13	.	TGTGCCAGCAGCTTTAGCTCCCAAGATACCCAGTACTTC	CASSFSSQDTQYF
TRBV11-2	TRBJ2-3	.	16	.	TGTGCCAGCAGCTTAGGGTGGCGTCAGACCTCAGATACGCAGTATTTT	CASSLGWRQTSDTQYF
TRBV19	TRBJ1-5	.	14	TRBD1	TGTGCCAGTAGAGGGACAGGGGTGAATCAGCCCCAGCATTTT	CASRGTGVNQPQHF
TRBV2	TRBJ2-3	.	14	.	TGTGCCAGCAGTCCACTAGCTGACACAGATACGCAGTATTTT	CASSPLADTDTQYF
TRBV7-8	TRBJ2-1	few	14	.	TGTGCCAGCAGCTCCCCGGGCGGGGGCGATGAGCAGTTCTTC	CASSSPGGGDEQFF
TRBV19	TRBJ1-1	many	12	.	TGTGCCAGTAGTATAAAGGTGGGTGAAGCTTTCTTT	CASSIKVGEAFF
TRBV28	TRBJ1-2	.	18	TRBD1	TGTGCCAGCAGCTCTCTATGGACAGGGGAGGCGGCCCACTATGGCTACACCTTC	CASSSLWTGEAAHYGYTF
TRBV16	TRBJ1-2	.	13	.	TGTGCCAGCAGCCTATCGACAGGTCATGGCTACACCTTC	CASSLSTGHGYTF
TRBV9	TRBJ2-6	few	18	.	TGTGCCAGCAGCCCCCGCGAGGGACGCCCCTCTGGGGCCAACGTCCTGACTTTC	CASSPREGRPSGANVLTF